The T cell receptor (beta chain) described here comes from a study of blood T cells in healthy people across ages. Notes on the study in general: Unsorted PBMC material precluded a definitive naive versus antigen-experienced comparison.

Combining a sample-barcoded 5' primer with a J-beta primer mix, a second PCR ran for roughly 7 to 11 cycles. MiXCR was run by TCRdb on the 5' RACE reads, yielding one entry per CDR3 protein. In the table there are some 1.4 million distinct CDR3 sequences, around 39% of which are singletons. This clonotype has a single count. Its antigen is unknown. V was trimmed by 0 bases and J by 3 bases, leaving 17 bases between them. The CDR3 has 17 amino acids. The germline V gene encodes CDR1 KGHSY and CDR2 FQNENV. Specimen: blood. The chain carries TRBV16 and TRBJ1-2; D unclear. The clonotype originates from a woman aged 18-29 years in good health. The CDR3 spells CASSQSTVSHLYYGYTF. The CDR3 coding sequence is TGTGCCAGCAGCCAATCCACAGTGTCCCATCTCTACTATGGCTACACCTTC.